This note documents a single T cell receptor (beta chain) sequence. This specimen comes from a study of T cell changes during pregnancy in multiple sclerosis. Assay used: immunoSEQ multiplex PCR; TCRdb lists only in-frame clones, some missing. The data hold around 16,000 clones, with 75% to 85% observed a single time. CDR3 length equals 11 residues. Germline V gives CDR1 MNHNY, CDR2 SVGAGI (reference sequence). V lost 7 bases to trimming and J lost 8 bases, with 11 bases between them. The sequence was collected from a female donor in good health, enrolled as a control in a pregnancy study. The sequencing used CD8+ T cells from peripheral blood mononuclear cells, collected after pregnancy. The chain joins TRBV6-6 to TRBJ2-5; possibly TRBD2 for D (5 bases). The CDR3 loop reads CASTWGETQYF. Written as DNA, the CDR3 is TGTGCCAGCACCTGGGGAGAAACCCAGTACTTC.